The 25 T cell receptor beta chains given below trace back to one sample, sequenced in a study of T cell clonality in common variable immunodeficiency. The repertoire was sequenced with immunoSEQ multiplex PCR; TCRdb's copy has only in-frame clones and lacks some. In total the sample includes under 65,000 clones, none of them seen once. Sequencing was carried out using peripheral blood mononuclear cells. These receptors came from a person between 18 and 75 years old in good health.

As regards this clone: The read terminates 3 residues before the CDR3 end, so the remaining end is supplied by the germline J gene. V gene TRBV11-2 combines with J gene TRBJ2-2; D call uncertain. From germline, CDR1 is SGHAT and CDR2 FQNNGV. The CDR3 spans 14 residues. The part of the CDR3 DNA that was read is TGTGCCAGCAGCTTAGCTATCGTGAATTCACCG. It specifies CASSLAIVNSP. The full CDR3 is CASSLAIVNSPLFF.

This clone was seen many times. The read ends 3 residues before the CDR3 terminus; that terminus is restored from the germline J gene. The chain couples TRBV28 to TRBJ2-5, with TRBD1 matching 7 bases. The CDR3 spans 17 residues. CDR1 is MDHEN and CDR2 is SYDVKM in the germline V gene. CDR3 in amino acids: CASRPFTSTGITDTQYF. Incomplete CDR3 DNA: TGTGCCAGCAGACCCTTTACCTCGACAGGGATCACAGATACC.

This clone was seen at least ten times. Read data end 3 residues before the CDR3 end; the end is taken from the germline J gene. V usage is TRBV4-1 and J usage is TRBJ1-2; D might be TRBD1 (5 bases). The germline V gene has CDR1 MGHRA and CDR2 YSYEKL. The CDR3 extends over 13 amino acids. V was clipped by 4 bases and J by 6 bases, with 12 bases between them. CDR3 DNA (partial): TGCGCCAGCAGCCGGGGCAGGGAGCATGGC. Its protein product is CASSRGREHG. From start to end, the CDR3 is CASSRGREHGYTF.

This clone was counted many times. The CDR3 end lies 3 residues beyond the end of the read and is filled in from the germline J gene. The chain is built from TRBV5-5 and TRBJ2-3; D gene ambiguous. Germline CDR1 SGHKS, CDR2 YYEKEE (reference sequence). The CDR3 contains 12 residues. The part of the CDR3 DNA that was read is TGTGCCAGCAGCTTGGCTAAAGAGACG. It translates to CASSLAKET. The CDR3 as a whole reads CASSLAKETQYF.

At least ten counts were recorded for this clone. The sequenced fragment ends 3 residues before the CDR3 boundary, so the rest is inferred from the germline J gene. The chain employs TRBV20-1 and TRBJ1-2; 9 positions agree with TRBD1. CDR1 and CDR2 (germline): DFQATT, SNEGSKA (reference sequence). Unmatched junction bases numbered 12, after V lost 5 bases and J lost 5 bases. There are 15 residues in the CDR3. The CDR3: CSAPGQGRNRYGYTF. The DNA read from the CDR3 is TGCAGTGCTCCCGGACAGGGGAGGAATCGGTATGGC.

This clone was found many times. The read ends 3 residues early relative to the CDR3; the germline J gene fills the gap. The chain links TRBV10-1 to TRBJ2-2, with a tentative D call TRBD1 (6 bases). CDR1 and CDR2 from the germline V gene are WNHNN and SYGVQD (reference sequence). Trimming pared 10 bases from V and 1 base from J, leaving 16 bases between. The CDR3 loop spans 15 amino acids. This chain's CDR3 is CATSSTGLNTGELFF. The sequenced part of the CDR3 DNA is TGCGCCACCTCTTCGACAGGTTTGAACACCGGGGAG.

As regards this clone: The read stops 3 residues short of the end of the CDR3; the missing end is completed from the germline J gene. V and J are TRBV30 and TRBJ2-2; the D gene is possibly TRBD1 (5 bases). Per the germline V gene, CDR1 is GTSNPN and CDR2 is SVGIG (reference sequence). This CDR3 has 13 amino acids. CDR3 sequence: CAWSLVTESPLFF. The part of the CDR3 DNA that was read is TGTGCCTGGAGCCTGGTGACAGAGTCACCG.

This clone was detected ten times or more. The CDR3 is CSAYKPGLAGQETQYF. The sequenced CDR3 bases are TGCAGTGCTTATAAGCCGGGACTAGCGGGGCAAGAGACC. J is TRBJ2-5 and V is TRBV20-1, with 13 positions matching TRBD2. The CDR3 end is not reached by the read, which stops 3 residues before it; the germline J gene fills it in. V lost 5 bases, J lost 2 bases, and 8 bases stayed unmatched. The CDR3 is made up of 16 amino acids. Germline V lookup: CDR1 DFQATT, CDR2 SNEGSKA (reference sequence).

This clone was counted at least ten times. One end of the junction varies from germline; a read error may be responsible. The read ends 3 residues early relative to the CDR3; the germline J gene fills the gap. The chain employs TRBV6-1 and TRBJ2-2, with 9 bases identical to TRBD2. This CDR3 is 15 amino acids long. The germline V gene has CDR1 MNHNS and CDR2 SASEGT. The CDR3 reads CASSEGGRDTGELFF. CDR3 DNA (partial): TGTGCCAGCAGCGAAGGCGGGAGGGACACCGGGGAG.

This clone was seen a few times. The read ends 3 residues shy of where the CDR3 ends; the end is completed using the germline J gene. This rearrangement joins TRBV10-2 to TRBJ2-1, with 16 nucleotides matching TRBD2. The CDR3 spans 19 residues. Trimming took 5 bases from V and 7 from J; bases not matched to a gene: 14. Germline V gives CDR1 WSHSY, CDR2 SAAADI. CDR3 DNA (partial): TGCGCCAGCAGTCCCGGGACTAGCGGGAGGGCCCCGGGACTGAATGAG. Amino acid sequence: CASSPGTSGRAPGLNE. In full, the CDR3 is CASSPGTSGRAPGLNEQFF.

Many counts were recorded for this clone. The read halts 3 residues ahead of the CDR3 end, with the missing end drawn from the germline J gene. The chain combines TRBV5-1 with TRBJ1-2, with TRBD1 matching 7 bases. CDR1 and CDR2 (germline): SGHRS, YFSETQ. The CDR3 loop spans 16 amino acids. V lost 4 bases and J lost 1; bases outside the gene matches: 10. CDR3 loop: CASSRGAGTDNYGYTF. Partial CDR3 DNA: TGCGCCAGCAGCCGCGGCGCAGGGACAGATAACTATGGC. Based on the CDR3 plus reference TRBV5-1 and TRBJ1-2, the full variable domain is KAGVTQTPRYLIKTRGQQVTLSCSPISGHRSVSWYQQTPGQGLQFLFEYFSETQRNKGNFPGRFSGRQFSNSRSEMNVSTLELGDSALYLCASSRGAGTDNYGYTFGSGTRLTVV.

This clone was seen only a few times. Partial CDR3 DNA: TGTGCCAGCAGCTTAGCGGGGGGGCCGAGGACAGATACG. As protein: CASSLAGGPRTDT. The full CDR3 reads CASSLAGGPRTDTQYF. This sequence joins TRBV7-2 and TRBJ2-3; the D gene is possibly TRBD2 (7 bases). The CDR3 extends 3 residues past the end of the read, so its final part is completed from the germline J gene. Per germline, CDR1 SGHTA and CDR2 FQGNSA. The CDR3 consists of 16 residues. Deletions cut 0 bases from V and 3 bases from J, with 13 bases between. Full variable domain (remainder filled in from reference TRBV7-2 and TRBJ2-3): GAGVSQSPSNKVTEKGKDVELRCDPISGHTALYWYRQSLGQGLEFLIYFQGNSAPDKSGLPSDRFSAERTGGSVSTLTIQRTQQEDSAVYLCASSLAGGPRTDTQYFGPGTRLTVL.

This clone was detected ten times or more. The CDR3 end lies 3 residues beyond the end of the read and is filled in from the germline J gene. This chain joins TRBV5-6 and TRBJ1-1, with 9 bases lining up with TRBD1. CDR3 length: 14 residues. The germline V gene encodes CDR1 SGHDT and CDR2 YYEEEE. The ends lost 4 bases at V and 3 bases at J; junction bases unmatched: 4. CDR3 DNA, as far as it was read: TGTGCCAGCAGCCAGGACAGGGGTCACACTGAA. It encodes CASSQDRGHTE. The entire CDR3 is CASSQDRGHTEAFF.

This clone is medium-sized. The read terminates 3 residues before the CDR3 end, so the remaining end is supplied by the germline J gene. The chain links TRBV6-1 to TRBJ2-2; D is perhaps TRBD1 (5 bases). The ends were cut back, 4 bases at V and 7 bases at J, with 7 bases in the middle. CDR3 length: 12 residues. Germline V CDR1 and CDR2: MNHNS, SASEGT. The CDR3 spells CASSGQIGELFF. The sequenced part of the CDR3 DNA is TGTGCCAGCAGTGGACAGATCGGGGAG.

This clone was observed at least ten times. The sequence runs out 3 residues before the end of the CDR3; the remainder is reconstructed from the germline J gene. The chain combines TRBV18 with TRBJ2-7; D remains unclear. This CDR3 region has 13 residues. V was cut by 1 base and J by 2 bases, with 6 bases left in between. Germline V gene sequence: CDR1 KGHSH, CDR2 LQKENI. The part of the CDR3 DNA that was read is TGTGCCAGCTCACCACGTAATGCCTACGAG. It codes for CASSPRNAYE. The entire CDR3 is CASSPRNAYEQYF.

This clone has ten or more counts. The read halts 3 residues ahead of the CDR3 end, with the missing end drawn from the germline J gene. The chain joins TRBV20-1 to TRBJ2-7; TRBD1 aligns across 9 bases. V gave up 5 bases and J gave up 6 bases; unmatched junction bases: 11. Germline-derived CDR1 and CDR2 are DFQATT and SNEGSKA (reference sequence). The length of the CDR3 is 14 residues. Partial CDR3 DNA: TGCAGTGCTGTAACCGGGACAGGGTCCATCGAG. Amino acids: CSAVTGTGSIE. The entire CDR3 protein is CSAVTGTGSIEQYF.

This clone was counted many times. The CDR3 end lies 3 residues beyond the end of the read and is filled in from the germline J gene. This chain connects TRBV5-1 to TRBJ1-2, with TRBD1 matching over 7 bases. Germline-derived CDR1 and CDR2 are SGHRS and YFSETQ. The CDR3 runs 13 residues. Trimming cost V 4 bases and J 4 bases; bases outside gene matches: 4. The CDR3 sequence: CASSGTVFYGYTF. CDR3 DNA, as far as it was read: TGCGCCAGCAGCGGGACAGTCTTCTATGGC.

The table lists this clone with many counts. The sequence runs out 3 residues before the end of the CDR3; the remainder is reconstructed from the germline J gene. The rearrangement uses TRBV28 and TRBJ1-2; 7 bases are shared with TRBD1. CDR3 length: 13 amino acids. Germline loops: CDR1 MDHEN, CDR2 SYDVKM. With 6 bases clipped from V and 2 bases from J, the junction kept 3 bases outside the gene matches. The CDR3 protein is CASSRGQNYGYTF. The covered CDR3 bases are TGTGCCAGCAGCCGGGGACAGAACTATGGC.

There are many counts of this clone. The read comes to an end 3 residues before the CDR3 does, leaving the germline J gene to fill in the end. The J gene is TRBJ2-3, the V gene TRBV5-6, with 10 bases lining up with TRBD1. CDR1 is SGHDT, CDR2 YYEEEE, per germline. This CDR3 is built from 14 residues. The V gene end was trimmed by 4 bases and the J gene end by 7 bases; junction bases not matched to a gene: 6. The CDR3 bases that were read are TGTGCCAGCAGCGGCCGGGACAGGGGTAATACG. It codes for CASSGRDRGNT. The whole CDR3 sequence reads CASSGRDRGNTQYF.

In its sample, this clone was seen many times. CDR3 bases read: TGTGCCAGCAGTGAAGTATTAGTGCTAGCGGGTATACAAGAGACC. Protein: CASSEVLVLAGIQET. The whole CDR3 protein is CASSEVLVLAGIQETQYF. V gene TRBV6-1 combines with J gene TRBJ2-5, with TRBD2 identical over 8 bases. The sequenced fragment ends 3 residues before the CDR3 boundary, so the rest is inferred from the germline J gene. With V trimmed by 1 base and J by 2 bases, 12 bases remained unmatched. Germline CDR1 reads MNHNS; CDR2 reads SASEGT. CDR3 size: 18 residues.

This clone appeared many times. The CDR3 end lies 3 residues beyond the end of the read and is filled in from the germline J gene. V usage is TRBV6-4 and J usage is TRBJ2-1, with 10 bases aligning to TRBD2. The germline V gene encodes CDR1 MRHNA and CDR2 SNTAGT. The CDR3 totals 14 residues. J gave up 8 bases and V 4 bases, and 5 bases lay outside the gene matches. Partial CDR3 DNA: TGTGCCAGCAGTGGAGCTAGCGGGGGTGATGAG. Its protein is CASSGASGGDE. The whole CDR3 protein reads CASSGASGGDEQFF.

This clone has at least ten counts. From the germline J gene comes the end of the CDR3, since the read stops 3 residues before it. This chain links TRBV30 with TRBJ1-1; D is possibly TRBD1 (5 bases). Germline CDR1 reads GTSNPN; CDR2 reads SVGIG (reference sequence). V was cut by 2 bases and J by 5 bases, with 15 bases left in between. The CDR3 is 14 amino acids. Partial CDR3 DNA: TGTGCCTGGAGTACCGACGGGGGGAGGACTGAA. Residues: CAWSTDGGRTE. The CDR3 in its entirety is CAWSTDGGRTEAFF. The whole variable domain, remainder taken from reference TRBV30 and TRBJ1-1, is SQTIHQWPATLVQPVGSPLSLECTVEGTSNPNLYWYRQAAGRGLQLLFYSVGIGQISSEVPQNLSASRPQDRQFILSSKKLLLSDSGFYLCAWSTDGGRTEAFFGQGTRLTVV.

This clone was seen ten or more times. From the germline J gene comes the end of the CDR3, since the read stops 3 residues before it. This chain uses TRBV28 with TRBJ2-5; D might be TRBD1 (6 bases). This CDR3 is 14 amino acids long. Trimming pared 6 bases from V and 3 bases from J, leaving 14 bases between. Germline V gene sequence: CDR1 MDHEN, CDR2 SYDVKM. The part of the CDR3 DNA that was read is TGTGCCAGCAGGGGGACATCGAGGGAAGAGACC. Translating gives CASRGTSREET. The entire CDR3 is CASRGTSREETQYF.

Concerning this clone itself: The read comes to an end 3 residues before the CDR3 does, leaving the germline J gene to fill in the end. The chain joins TRBV7-9 to TRBJ1-2, with D hard to call. This CDR3 comprises 12 residues. Germline CDR1 is SEHNR and CDR2 is FQNEAQ (reference sequence). CDR3 sequence: CASSLNTDTYTF. CDR3 DNA, as far as it was read: TGTGCCAGCAGCCTGAACACAGATACC.

This clone has ten or more counts. The read gets to within 3 residues of the CDR3 end, and the germline J gene fills in the rest. The chain joins TRBV19 to TRBJ1-4; D is uncertain. This CDR3 region has 14 residues. Germline CDR1 is LNHDA and CDR2 is SQIVND (reference sequence). Trimming cost V 3 bases and J 0 bases, with 5 bases left between them. CDR3 bases read: TGTGCCAGTAGTATTTCCTCAACTAATGAAAAA. This codes for CASSISSTNEK. The complete CDR3 reads CASSISSTNEKLFF.